This T cell receptor beta chain was profiled in a study of shared clonotypes between healthy human individuals. This clone was counted once. Sequencing was at deep level. The table came from immunoSEQ multiplex PCR; TCRdb's copy has only in-frame clones and leaves some out. The sample lists a few million clones; roughly 90% were seen once. Deletions cut 5 bases from V and 0 bases from J, with 9 bases between. Germline V gene data show CDR1 as SEHNR and CDR2 as FQNEAQ (reference sequence). CDR3 length: 14 residues. The receptor was isolated from a man between 18 and 35 years old in good health. Some clones in this sample may be carry-over from other donors' samples. Source material: naive CD4+ T cells from PBMCs. Subset: CD45RA+ positively selected. The chain is built from TRBV7-9 and TRBJ2-3; no definite D call. The CDR3 bases are TGTGCCAGCAGCCGTCCATCTAGCACAGATACGCAGTATTTT. Protein sequence: CASSRPSSTDTQYF.